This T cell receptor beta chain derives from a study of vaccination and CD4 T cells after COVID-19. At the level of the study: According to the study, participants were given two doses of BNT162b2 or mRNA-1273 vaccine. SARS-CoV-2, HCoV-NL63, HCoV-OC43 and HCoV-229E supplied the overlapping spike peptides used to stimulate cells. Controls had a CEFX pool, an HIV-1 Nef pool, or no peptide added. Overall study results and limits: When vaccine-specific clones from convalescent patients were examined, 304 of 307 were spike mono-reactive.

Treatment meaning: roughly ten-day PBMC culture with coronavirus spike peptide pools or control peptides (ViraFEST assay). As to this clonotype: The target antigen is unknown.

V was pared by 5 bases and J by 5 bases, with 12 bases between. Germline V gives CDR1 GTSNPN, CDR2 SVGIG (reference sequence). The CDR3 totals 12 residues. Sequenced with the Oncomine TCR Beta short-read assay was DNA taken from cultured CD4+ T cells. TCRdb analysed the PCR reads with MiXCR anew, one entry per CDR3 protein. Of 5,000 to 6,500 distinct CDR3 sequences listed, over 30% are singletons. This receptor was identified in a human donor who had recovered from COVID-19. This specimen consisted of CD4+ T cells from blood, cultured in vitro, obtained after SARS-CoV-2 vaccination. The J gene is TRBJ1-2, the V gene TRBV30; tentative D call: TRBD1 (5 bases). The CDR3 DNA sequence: TGTGCCTGGGCGGGGCCAGCATATGGCTACACCTTC. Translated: CAWAGPAYGYTF.